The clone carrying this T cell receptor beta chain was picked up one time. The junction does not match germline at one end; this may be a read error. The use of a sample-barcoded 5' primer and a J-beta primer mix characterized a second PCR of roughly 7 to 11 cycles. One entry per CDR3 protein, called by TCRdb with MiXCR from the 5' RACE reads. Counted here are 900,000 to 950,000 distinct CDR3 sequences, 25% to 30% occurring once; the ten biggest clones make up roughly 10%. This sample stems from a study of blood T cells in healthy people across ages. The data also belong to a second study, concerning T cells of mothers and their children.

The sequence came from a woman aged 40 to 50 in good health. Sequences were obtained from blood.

The CDR3 DNA reads as TGTACCAGCAGCCCCATCACGGGGCAAGAGACCCAGTACTTC. Residues: CTSSPITGQETQYF. V and J are TRBV9 and TRBJ2-5; D is perhaps TRBD2 (5 bases). CDR1 and CDR2 from the germline V gene are SGDLS and YYNGEE. This CDR3 contains 14 residues.